This T cell receptor beta chain was identified in a study of Tregs in tolerant kidney transplant recipients. Remarks on this clone: What it binds is unknown. The CDR3 end falls 3 residues outside the read, so it is completed with the germline J gene.

V was pared by 0 bases and J by 3 bases, with 10 bases of the junction left unmatched. The CDR3 has 18 residues. From germline, CDR1 is SGHTA and CDR2 FQGTGA. Data came from immunoSEQ multiplex PCR; TCRdb stores just in-frame clones and leaves some out. The repertoire table contains more than 30,000 clones. General study findings and limits: Validation in larger populations is needed because few patients were studied.

This material consisted of CD8+ T cells from blood, taken before the transplant. The sequence derives from a human donor who received a combined kidney and bone marrow transplant. The chain links TRBV7-3 to TRBJ2-7; 11 nucleotides align to TRBD2. The CDR3 protein is CASSLTGPGLAGVYEQYF. The CDR3 DNA, read in part, is TGTGCCAGCAGCTTAACGGGGCCCGGACTAGCGGGTGTCTACGAG.